The source of this T cell receptor (beta chain) is a study of response to subunit inactivated influenza vaccine. Concerning this clonotype itself: Its target is unknown. A much larger clonotype is one base distant, so this may be a read error.

Each CDR3 protein is one row after TCRdb ran MiXCR on the RT-PCR reads. This repertoire shows fewer than 750,000 distinct CDR3 sequences, approximately 15% found once; its top ten account for 8.5% to 14%. Study results and limitations: Each seasonal influenza vaccination, the authors suggested, recruits few new T cells.

This CDR3 region has 16 residues. The V gene lost 2 bases and the J gene lost 5 bases, with 16 bases spanning the gap. Germline V CDR1 and CDR2: MDHEN, SYDVKM. The source material was PBMCs from blood, sampled 11 to 12 days after vaccination. The TCR was taken from a man aged 50-60 years who received an inactivated influenza vaccine. This sequence joins TRBV28 and TRBJ2-4; the D gene is possibly TRBD2 (5 bases). CDR3 residues: CASSLTGLGEENIQYF. The CDR3 nucleotides are TGTGCCAGCAGTTTAACCGGACTGGGAGAGGAAAACATTCAGTACTTC.